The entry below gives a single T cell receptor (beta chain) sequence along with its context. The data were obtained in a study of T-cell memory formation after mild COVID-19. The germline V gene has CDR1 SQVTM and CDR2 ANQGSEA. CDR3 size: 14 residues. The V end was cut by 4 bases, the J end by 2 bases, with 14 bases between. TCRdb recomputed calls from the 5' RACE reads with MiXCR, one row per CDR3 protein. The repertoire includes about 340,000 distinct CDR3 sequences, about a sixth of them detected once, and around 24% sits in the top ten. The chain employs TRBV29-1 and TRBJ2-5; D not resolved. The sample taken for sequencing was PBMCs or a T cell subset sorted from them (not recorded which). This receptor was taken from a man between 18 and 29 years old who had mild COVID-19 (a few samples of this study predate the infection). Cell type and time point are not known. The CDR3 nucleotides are TGCAGCGTTGTTTTTAGGAACTCTCAAGAGACCCAGTACTTC. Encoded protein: CSVVFRNSQETQYF. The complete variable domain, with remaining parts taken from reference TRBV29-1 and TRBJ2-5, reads SAVISQKPSRDICQRGTSLTIQCQVDSQVTMMFWYRQQPGQSLTLIATANQGSEATYESGFVIDKFPISRPNLTFSTLTVSNMSPEDSSIYLCSVVFRNSQETQYFGPGTRLLVL.